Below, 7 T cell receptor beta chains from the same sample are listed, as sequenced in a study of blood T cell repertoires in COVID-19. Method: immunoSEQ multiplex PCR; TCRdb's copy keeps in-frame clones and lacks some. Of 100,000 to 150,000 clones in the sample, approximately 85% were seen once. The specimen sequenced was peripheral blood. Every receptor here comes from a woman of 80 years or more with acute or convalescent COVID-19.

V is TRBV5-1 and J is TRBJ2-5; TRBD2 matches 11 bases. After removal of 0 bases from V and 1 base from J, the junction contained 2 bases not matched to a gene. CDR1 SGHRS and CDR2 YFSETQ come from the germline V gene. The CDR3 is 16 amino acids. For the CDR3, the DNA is TGCGCCAGCAGCTTGGTTCTAGCGGGGGGCCAAGAGACCCAGTACTTC. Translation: CASSLVLAGGQETQYF. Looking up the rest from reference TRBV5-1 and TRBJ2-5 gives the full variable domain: KAGVTQTPRYLIKTRGQQVTLSCSPISGHRSVSWYQQTPGQGLQFLFEYFSETQRNKGNFPGRFSGRQFSNSRSEMNVSTLELGDSALYLCASSLVLAGGQETQYFGPGTRLLVL.

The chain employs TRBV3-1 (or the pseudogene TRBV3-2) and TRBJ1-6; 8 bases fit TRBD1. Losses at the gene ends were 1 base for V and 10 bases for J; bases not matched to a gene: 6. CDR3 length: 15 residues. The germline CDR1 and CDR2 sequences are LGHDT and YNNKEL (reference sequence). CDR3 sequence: CASSQGTGPGSPLHF. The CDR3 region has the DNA TGTGCCAGCAGCCAAGGGACAGGGCCCGGATCACCCCTCCACTTT.

The CDR3 nucleotides read TGTGCCAGCAGCCCCCGCCGGGGTGAAAAACTGTTTTTT. The encoded protein is CASSPRRGEKLFF. The chain uses TRBV27 and TRBJ1-4; D remains unclear. V lost 6 bases and J lost 7, with 12 bases in between. The CDR3 loop spans 13 amino acids. In germline, CDR1 is MNHEY, CDR2 SMNVEV (reference sequence).

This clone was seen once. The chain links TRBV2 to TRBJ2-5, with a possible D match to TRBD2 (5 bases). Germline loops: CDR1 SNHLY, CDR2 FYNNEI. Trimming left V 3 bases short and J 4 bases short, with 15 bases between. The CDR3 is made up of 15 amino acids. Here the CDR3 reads CASSEQRLGPETQYF. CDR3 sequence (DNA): TGTGCCAGCAGTGAGCAGCGGCTTGGCCCAGAGACCCAGTACTTC. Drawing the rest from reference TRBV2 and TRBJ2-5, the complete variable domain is EPEVTQTPSHQVTQMGQEVILRCVPISNHLYFYWYRQILGQKVEFLVSFYNNEISEKSEIFDDQFSVERPDGSNFTLKIRSTKLEDSAMYFCASSEQRLGPETQYFGPGTRLLVL.

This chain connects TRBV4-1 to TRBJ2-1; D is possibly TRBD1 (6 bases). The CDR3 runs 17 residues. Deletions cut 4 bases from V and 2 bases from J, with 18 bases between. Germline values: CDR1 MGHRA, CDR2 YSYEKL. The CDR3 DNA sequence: TGCGCCAGCAGCCCCTTCGGCTTACAGGGACCCTACAATGAGCAGTTCTTC. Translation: CASSPFGLQGPYNEQFF.

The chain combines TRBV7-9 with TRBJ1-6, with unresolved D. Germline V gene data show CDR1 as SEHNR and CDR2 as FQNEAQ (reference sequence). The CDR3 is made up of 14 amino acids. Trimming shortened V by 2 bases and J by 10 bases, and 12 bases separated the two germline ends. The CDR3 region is CASSLSGSHSPLHF. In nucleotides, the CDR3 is TGTGCCAGCAGCTTATCGGGGTCTCACTCACCCCTCCACTTT.

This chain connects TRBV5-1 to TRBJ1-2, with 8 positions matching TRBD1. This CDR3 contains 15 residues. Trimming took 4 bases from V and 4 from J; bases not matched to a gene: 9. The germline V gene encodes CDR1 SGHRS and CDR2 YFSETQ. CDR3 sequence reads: CASSTGQAQIYGYTF. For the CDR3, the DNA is TGCGCCAGCAGCACGGGACAGGCCCAAATCTATGGCTACACCTTC.